This TCR beta chain was sequenced for a study of shared clonotypes between healthy human individuals. The overall study: Aged 18 to 49, the donors were a couple of women and a few men.

The CDR3 runs 14 residues. Germline loops: CDR1 MNHNY, CDR2 SVGAGI (reference sequence). V was clipped by 6 bases and J by 2 bases; unmatched bases: 5. Scientists sequenced DNA from unsorted PBMC on ten immunoSEQ deep assay plates. This table comes from immunoSEQ multiplex PCR, and its TCRdb copy is limited to in-frame clones, with some not included. The table has 450,000 to 500,000 clones, about three quarters seen once; the top ten hold 10% to 15%. Of note for this clone: The antigen is unknown.

Study-level results: Among donors, clonotype sharing was expected to be affected by sequencing depth. The study sampled only blood, and tissue repertoires likely differ.

The sequencing input was PBMCs. This receptor was identified in a woman aged 40 to 49 in good health. Some clones in this sample may be carry-over from other donors' samples. The gene calls are TRBV6-6 and TRBJ2-7, with TRBD2 identical over 9 bases. CDR3 protein: CASSPRLAAYEQYF. The CDR3 nucleotides are TGTGCCAGCAGCCCACGACTAGCGGCCTACGAGCAGTACTTC.